This passage covers 26 T cell receptor beta chains from one sample sequenced in a study of T cell responses to AZD1222 COVID-19 vaccine. Sequenced by immunoSEQ multiplex PCR; TCRdb stores in-frame clones only, minus some. The table records 87,000 or so clones, 90% of them present only once. The specimen was peripheral blood, collected on day 0 of AZD1222 vaccination. The receptors shown here come from an adult in good health.

The chain uses TRBV7-3 and TRBJ1-1, with 11 nucleotides matching TRBD1. J was trimmed by 4 bases and V by 5 bases; bases with no gene match: 9. Germline-derived CDR1 and CDR2 are SGHTA and FQGTGA. The CDR3 totals 16 residues. The CDR3 reads CASSNTGQGALTEAFF. The CDR3 DNA follows: TGTGCCAGCAGCAATACCGGACAGGGGGCCCTCACTGAAGCTTTCTTT.

This chain joins TRBV7-9 and TRBJ1-2; D gene ambiguous. Germline V gene sequence: CDR1 SEHNR, CDR2 FQNEAQ (reference sequence). CDR3 length: 16 residues. Deletions cut 5 bases from V and 0 bases from J, with 16 bases between. CDR3 DNA sequence: TGTGCCAGCAGCCCCCGGACTCCCACCACTAACTATGGCTACACCTTC. Residues: CASSPRTPTTNYGYTF.

The chain employs TRBV7-2 and TRBJ1-6, with D possibly being TRBD1 (5 bases). The CDR3 extends over 15 amino acids. Trimming removed 6 bases from V and 7 bases from J, with 16 bases in between. Per the germline V gene, CDR1 is SGHTA and CDR2 is FQGNSA. CDR3 sequence (DNA): TGTGCCAGCAGAATAGAAGGGGTTGGAAATTCACCCCTCCACTTT. Translation gives CASRIEGVGNSPLHF.

The chain uses TRBV2 and TRBJ2-1; 7 bases are shared with TRBD2. The J segment lost 6 bases and the V segment lost 2 bases, leaving 7 bases of the junction unmatched. The CDR3 covers 15 residues. The germline V gene has CDR1 SNHLY and CDR2 FYNNEI. The CDR3 loop is CASSEMGGVSNEQFF. CDR3 nucleotides: TGTGCCAGCAGTGAAATGGGGGGGGTCTCCAATGAGCAGTTCTTC.

The V gene is TRBV29-1, the J gene TRBJ1-1; perhaps TRBD1 as D (5 bases). Germline CDR1 and CDR2: SQVTM and ANQGSEA. Between the trimmed V and J ends, which lost 7 bases and 2 bases, there was a span of 11 bases. CDR3 length equals 12 residues. In DNA, the CDR3 is TGCAGCGAATCCCAGGGTAACACTGAAGCTTTCTTT. It encodes CSESQGNTEAFF.

The V call is TRBV21-1, the J call TRBJ1-4; the table gives TRBD1 as D, unverified against the DNA. TRBV21-1 is termed a pseudogene. The CDR3 has 14 residues. The CDR3 nucleotides read TGTGCCAGCACCTCAGGGGGCTTGTATGAAAAACTGTTTTTT. As protein: CASTSGGLYEKLFF.

The gene calls are TRBV7-9 and TRBJ2-4; 14 bases line up with TRBD2. Per germline, CDR1 SEHNR and CDR2 FQNEAQ (reference sequence). V shed 2 bases and J 7 bases; nucleotides not matched to a gene: 13. There are 19 residues in the CDR3. The CDR3 is CASSLTMGLAGDPGNIQYF. The CDR3 coding sequence is TGTGCCAGCAGCTTAACCATGGGACTAGCGGGGGACCCAGGGAACATTCAGTACTTC.

The rearrangement links TRBV12-3 or TRBV12-4 to TRBJ2-5, with no clear D. Trimming took off 5 bases at V and 3 bases at J, with 7 bases between the two ends. This CDR3 contains 12 residues. The CDR3 spells CASSPFEETQYF. The CDR3 nucleotides are TGTGCCAGCAGTCCCTTTGAAGAGACCCAGTACTTC.

The V gene is TRBV7-9, the J gene TRBJ1-6; D not resolved. CDR1 is SEHNR, CDR2 FQNEAQ, per germline (reference sequence). The ends were cut back, 7 bases at V and 8 bases at J, with 12 bases in the middle. The CDR3 runs 13 residues. The CDR3 loop is CASTPSADSPLHF. The CDR3 bases are TGTGCCAGCACCCCTTCGGCCGATTCACCCCTCCACTTT.

CDR3 region: CASRFRDPNSPLHF. In DNA, the CDR3 is TGTGCCAGCAGATTTCGGGACCCTAATTCACCCCTCCACTTT. This chain uses TRBV6-5 with TRBJ1-6, with D possibly being TRBD1 (5 bases). Between the trimmed V and J ends, which lost 6 bases and 6 bases, there was a span of 12 bases. Germline CDR1 and CDR2: MNHEY and SVGAGI. The CDR3 extends over 14 amino acids.

On this clone itself: A read error may explain this, as a much larger clone is one base away. The chain has TRBV4-1 and TRBJ2-1, with 9 bases matching TRBD1. CDR3 size: 15 residues. Germline assignment: CDR1 MGHRA and CDR2 YSYEKL. The CDR3 reads CPSSPQGAIYNEQFF. In DNA form, the CDR3 reads TGCCCCAGCAGCCCACAGGGGGCAATCTACAATGAGCAGTTCTTC.

The chain joins TRBV2 to TRBJ2-2, with D perhaps given as TRBD1 or TRBD2 (5 bases each). Trimming stripped 8 bases from V and 2 bases from J, with 9 bases between. The CDR3 consists of 13 residues. Germline CDR1 SNHLY, CDR2 FYNNEI. In DNA form, the CDR3 reads TGTGCCAGCGGGACGGGAAACACCGGGGAGCTGTTTTTT. This encodes CASGTGNTGELFF.

The rearrangement links TRBV5-8 to TRBJ2-3, with 7 bases aligning to TRBD2. With V trimmed by 0 bases and J by 2 bases, 6 bases remained unmatched. This CDR3 is built from 16 residues. CDR1 is SGHTS and CDR2 is YDEGEE in the germline V gene. CDR3 DNA: TGTGCCAGCAGCTTGGGGACTAGGTCGGCCACAGATACGCAGTATTTT. Its protein product is CASSLGTRSATDTQYF. The whole variable domain, remainder taken from reference TRBV5-8 and TRBJ2-3, is EAGVTQSPTHLIKTRGQQATLRCSPISGHTSVYWYQQALGLGLQFLLWYDEGEERNRGNFPPRFSGRQFPNYSSELNVNALELEDSALYLCASSLGTRSATDTQYFGPGTRLTVL.

The chain recombines TRBV6-5 with TRBJ2-6; a possible D gene is TRBD2 (6 bases). V lost 2 bases and J lost 2, with 10 bases in between. The CDR3 length is 16 residues. Germline-derived CDR1 and CDR2 are MNHEY and SVGAGI. The CDR3 protein is CASSYRPGAGANVLTF. The CDR3 DNA reads TGTGCCAGCAGTTACAGGCCGGGGGCTGGGGCCAACGTCCTGACTTTC.

The rearrangement uses TRBV6-5 and TRBJ1-1, with 8 bases aligning to TRBD1. With 6 bases clipped from V and 4 bases from J, the junction kept 7 bases outside the gene matches. The V gene's germline CDR1 is MNHEY and CDR2 SVGAGI. This CDR3 is built from 14 residues. In DNA form, the CDR3 reads TGTGCCAGCAGCTCGACAGGGGCTTTCACTGAAGCTTTCTTT. As protein: CASSSTGAFTEAFF.

V gene TRBV6-1 combines with J gene TRBJ1-2, with D unresolved. The CDR3 contains 12 residues. V lost 0 bases, J lost 4 bases, and 3 bases lay in between. CDR1 and CDR2 from the germline V gene are MNHNS and SASEGT. The CDR3 nucleotides read TGTGCCAGCAGTGAAGCCGTCTATGGCTACACCTTC. This codes for CASSEAVYGYTF.

The gene calls are TRBV4-3 and TRBJ1-5; D is unresolved. The germline CDR1 and CDR2 sequences are LGHNA and YSLEER. CDR3 length: 17 amino acids. V was pared by 2 bases and J by 7 bases, with 21 bases between. The CDR3 DNA reads as TGCGCCAGCAGCCAATATCTGTTGGCGGTTACAGACCAGCCCCAGCATTTT. Translating gives CASSQYLLAVTDQPQHF.

This chain uses TRBV7-9 with TRBJ1-2; no clear D gene. The V end lost 1 base, the J end lost 3 bases, and 0 bases lay between the germline ends. The CDR3 has 11 amino acids. Germline CDR1 SEHNR, CDR2 FQNEAQ (reference sequence). The CDR3 sequence is CASSLDYGYTF. The CDR3 DNA reads as TGTGCCAGCAGCTTAGACTATGGCTACACCTTC. The full variable domain, its missing parts supplied by reference TRBV7-9 and TRBJ1-2, is DTGVSQNPRHKITKRGQNVTFRCDPISEHNRLYWYRQTLGQGPEFLTYFQNEAQLEKSRLLSDRFSAERPKGSFSTLEIQRTEQGDSAMYLCASSLDYGYTFGSGTRLTVV.

The chain uses TRBV7-9 and TRBJ1-1; no reliable D call. The CDR3 extends over 17 amino acids. V lost 8 bases and J 3 bases, leaving 25 bases between the germline ends. Germline V gene lookup returns CDR1 SEHNR and CDR2 FQNEAQ (reference sequence). The CDR3 sequence is CASLPSGSWTRDTEAFF. In DNA form, the CDR3 reads TGTGCCAGCTTACCATCGGGGTCCTGGACTAGGGACACTGAAGCTTTCTTT.

The V gene is TRBV7-8, the J gene TRBJ2-7, with D perhaps matching TRBD1 (5 bases). Per the germline V gene, CDR1 is SGHVS and CDR2 is FQNEAQ. The CDR3 consists of 13 residues. V lost 8 bases and J 3 bases, leaving 14 bases between the germline ends. CDR3 nucleotides: TGTGCCAGCGCAGACGTCAGGGACTACGAGCAGTACTTC. It yields the protein CASADVRDYEQYF.

V is TRBV6-2 or TRBV6-3 and J is TRBJ2-3, with 7 positions matching TRBD1. Germline V CDR1 and CDR2: MNHEY, SVGEGT. This CDR3 contains 15 residues. The junction had 6 bases not matched to a gene; V was cut back by 5 bases and J by 1 base. In nucleotides, the CDR3 is TGTGCCAGCAGTGTTCAGGGACAGCGCACAGATACGCAGTATTTT. This translates into CASSVQGQRTDTQYF.

This sequence joins TRBV7-3 and TRBJ1-5; D is undetermined. CDR3 length: 17 residues. The ends were cut back, 5 bases at V and 1 base at J, with 18 bases in the middle. Per germline, CDR1 SGHTA and CDR2 FQGTGA. The CDR3 region has the DNA TGTGCCAGCAGCCCGGACCGGGTAAGTATGAGCAATCAGCCCCAGCATTTT. It translates to CASSPDRVSMSNQPQHF.

The chain is built from TRBV9 and TRBJ2-3; no clear D gene. V was clipped by 4 bases and J by 4 bases, with 7 bases between them. This CDR3 region has 12 residues. Germline V lookup: CDR1 SGDLS, CDR2 YYNGEE. In DNA, the CDR3 is TGTGCCAGCAGCCCCGGCCCAGATACGCAGTATTTT. Translation gives CASSPGPDTQYF.

In its sample, this clone was seen once. The J gene is TRBJ1-4, the V gene TRBV29-1; no definite D call. Germline assignment: CDR1 SQVTM and CDR2 ANQGSEA. V lost 7 bases, J lost 0 bases, and 12 bases lay in between. The CDR3 covers 14 residues. The CDR3 is CSATDLATNEKLFF. In nucleotides, the CDR3 is TGCAGCGCTACCGACCTTGCAACTAATGAAAAACTGTTTTTT.

The chain recombines TRBV5-3 with TRBJ2-7; 9 nucleotides agree with TRBD2. TRBV5-3 is annotated as an ORF whose role is uncertain. The CDR3 extends over 14 amino acids. V was pared by 8 bases and J by 2 bases, with 8 bases of the junction left unmatched. The CDR3 is CARASSGGAYEQYF. The CDR3 bases are TGTGCCAGGGCAAGTAGCGGGGGTGCCTACGAGCAGTACTTC.

The chain employs TRBV9 and TRBJ2-1, with D possibly being TRBD1 or TRBD2 (6 bases each). The CDR3 runs 15 residues. V lost 3 bases, J lost 6 bases, and 16 bases lay in between. Germline V gene data show CDR1 as SGDLS and CDR2 as YYNGEE. The CDR3 protein is CASSAGPSGANEQFF. In DNA form, the CDR3 reads TGTGCCAGCAGCGCTGGGCCATCGGGGGCCAATGAGCAGTTCTTC.